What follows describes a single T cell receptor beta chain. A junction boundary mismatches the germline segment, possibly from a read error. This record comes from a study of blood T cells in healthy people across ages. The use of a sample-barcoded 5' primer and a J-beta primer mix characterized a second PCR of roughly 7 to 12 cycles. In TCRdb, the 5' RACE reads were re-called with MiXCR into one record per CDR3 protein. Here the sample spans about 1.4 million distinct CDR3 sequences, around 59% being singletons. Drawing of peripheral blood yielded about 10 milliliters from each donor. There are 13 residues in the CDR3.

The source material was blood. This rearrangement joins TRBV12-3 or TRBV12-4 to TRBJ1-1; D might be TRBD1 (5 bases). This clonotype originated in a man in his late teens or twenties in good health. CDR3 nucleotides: TGTGCCAGCACCATGGGGGGGAACGCTGAAGCTTTCTTT. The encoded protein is CASTMGGNAEAFF.